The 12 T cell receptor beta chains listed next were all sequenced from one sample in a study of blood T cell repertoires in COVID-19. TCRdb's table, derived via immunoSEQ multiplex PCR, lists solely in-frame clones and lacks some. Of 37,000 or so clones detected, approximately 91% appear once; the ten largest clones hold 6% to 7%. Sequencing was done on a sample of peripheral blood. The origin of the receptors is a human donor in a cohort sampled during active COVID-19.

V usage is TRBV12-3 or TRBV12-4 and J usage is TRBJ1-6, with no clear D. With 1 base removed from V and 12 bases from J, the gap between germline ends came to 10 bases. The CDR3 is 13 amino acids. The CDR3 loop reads CASSLGQVVPLHF. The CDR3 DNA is TGTGCCAGCAGTTTAGGGCAGGTTGTACCCCTCCACTTT.

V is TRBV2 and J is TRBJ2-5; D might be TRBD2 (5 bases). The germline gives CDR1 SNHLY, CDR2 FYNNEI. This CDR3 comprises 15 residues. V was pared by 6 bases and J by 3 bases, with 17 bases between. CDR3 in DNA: TGTGCCAGCAGAGAAAATCCGGGATCAAAAGAGACCCAGTACTTC. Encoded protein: CASRENPGSKETQYF.

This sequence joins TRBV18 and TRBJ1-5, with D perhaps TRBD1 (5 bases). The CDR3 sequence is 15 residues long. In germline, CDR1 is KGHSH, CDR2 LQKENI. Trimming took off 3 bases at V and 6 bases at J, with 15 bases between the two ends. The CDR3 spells CASSPGEGRGQPQHF. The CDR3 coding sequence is TGTGCCAGCTCACCGGGGGAGGGGAGAGGTCAGCCCCAGCATTTT.

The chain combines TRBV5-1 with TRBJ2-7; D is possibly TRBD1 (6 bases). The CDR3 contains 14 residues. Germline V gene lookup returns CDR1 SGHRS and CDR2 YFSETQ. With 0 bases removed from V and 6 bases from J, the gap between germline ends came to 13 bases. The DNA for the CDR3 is TGCGCCAGCAGCTTGGCGGACAGAATGGGCGAGCAGTACTTC. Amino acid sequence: CASSLADRMGEQYF.

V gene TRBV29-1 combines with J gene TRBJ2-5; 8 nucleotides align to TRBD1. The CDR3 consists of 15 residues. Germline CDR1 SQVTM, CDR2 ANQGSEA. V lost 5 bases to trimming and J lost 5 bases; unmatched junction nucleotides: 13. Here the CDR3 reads CSVQTGQVVEETQYF. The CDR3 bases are TGCAGCGTTCAGACGGGACAGGTCGTTGAGGAGACCCAGTACTTC.

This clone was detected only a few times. CDR3 residues: CASSPGSPAGYTF. The DNA of the CDR3 is TGCGCCAGCAGCCCCGGGAGCCCAGCCGGCTACACCTTC. The chain joins TRBV10-1 to TRBJ1-2; D not resolved. The CDR3 length is 13 residues. V was pared by 6 bases and J by 8 bases, with 16 bases between. Germline lookup yields CDR1 WNHNN and CDR2 SYGVQD (reference sequence).

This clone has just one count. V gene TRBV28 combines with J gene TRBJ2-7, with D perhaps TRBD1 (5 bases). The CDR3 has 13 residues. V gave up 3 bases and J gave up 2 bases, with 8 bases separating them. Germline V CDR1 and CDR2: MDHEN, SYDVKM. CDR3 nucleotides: TGTGCCAGCAGTTTGTCAGGGACCTACGAGCAGTACTTC. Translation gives CASSLSGTYEQYF.

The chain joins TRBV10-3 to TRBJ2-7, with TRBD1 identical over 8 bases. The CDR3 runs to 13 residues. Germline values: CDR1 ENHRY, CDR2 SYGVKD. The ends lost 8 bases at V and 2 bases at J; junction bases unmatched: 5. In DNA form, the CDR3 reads TGTGCCATCGGACAGGGAGTAGCCTACGAGCAGTACTTC. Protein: CAIGQGVAYEQYF.

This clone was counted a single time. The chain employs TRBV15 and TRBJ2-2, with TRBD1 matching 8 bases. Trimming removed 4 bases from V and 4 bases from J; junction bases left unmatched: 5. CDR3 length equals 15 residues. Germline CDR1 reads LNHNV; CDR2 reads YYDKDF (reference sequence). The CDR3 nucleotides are TGTGCCACCAGCACTGCCAGGGGGCTCACCGGGGAGCTGTTTTTT. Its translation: CATSTARGLTGELFF.

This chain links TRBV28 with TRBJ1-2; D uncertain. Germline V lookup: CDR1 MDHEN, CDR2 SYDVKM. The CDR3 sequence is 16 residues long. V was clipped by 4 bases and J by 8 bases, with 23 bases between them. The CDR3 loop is CASSSSQALPLGGYTF. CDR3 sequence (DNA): TGTGCCAGCAGTTCAAGTCAGGCACTCCCCCTTGGCGGCTACACCTTC.

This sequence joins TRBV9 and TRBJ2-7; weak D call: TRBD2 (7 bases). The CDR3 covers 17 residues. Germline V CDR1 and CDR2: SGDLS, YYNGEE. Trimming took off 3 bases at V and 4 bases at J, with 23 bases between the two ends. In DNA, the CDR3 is TGTGCCAGCAGCGCAGCCCTGGTGGGGGGGCCATCATACGAGCAGTACTTC. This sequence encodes CASSAALVGGPSYEQYF.

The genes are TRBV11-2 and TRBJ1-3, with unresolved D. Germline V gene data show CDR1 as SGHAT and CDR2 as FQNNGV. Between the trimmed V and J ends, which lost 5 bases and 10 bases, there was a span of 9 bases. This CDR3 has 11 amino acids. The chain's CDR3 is CASSPGGTIYF. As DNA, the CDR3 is TGTGCCAGCAGCCCGGGAGGGACCATATATTTT.